There are a few counts of the clone carrying this T cell receptor beta chain. The antigen is undetermined. Time point defined: newly diagnosed GD, antithyroid drugs for less than 3 months. TCR sequences were obtained from RNA taken from PBMCs. This sample is part of a study of regulatory T cells in long-lasting Graves disease. Study-level background: Newly diagnosed Graves' patients had under 3 months of antithyroid drugs.

Libraries of TCR beta came from iRepertoire HTBI primers plus Arm-PCR of CDR3 regions. One entry per CDR3 protein results from TCRdb running MiXCR on the multiplex PCR reads. The table shows roughly 560,000 distinct CDR3 sequences, with 15% to 20% occurring only once. The CDR3 consists of 15 residues. CDR1 is LGHDT, CDR2 YNNKEL, per germline (reference sequence). V dropped 0 bases and J dropped 5 bases, with 14 bases sitting between them. Study-wide points: Favored gene segments in persistent disease were TRBV28, TRBJ1-2 and TRBJ2-5.

This sample also appeared in a second study, on T cells in Graves' hyperthyroidism and ophthalmopathy. From that paper: Diagnoses were made from clinical symptoms, serum measures (thyroxine and TRAb), thyroid ultrasound and orbital computed tomography.

The source was peripheral blood mononuclear cells (PBMCs), collected at new diagnosis, from a patient treated with antithyroid drugs. The rearrangement links TRBV3-1 to TRBJ2-7; possible D gene TRBD2, 6 bases. The receptor's source is a middle-aged woman with Graves disease. The CDR3 sequence is CASSQEGRSDDEQYF. As DNA, the CDR3 is TGTGCCAGCAGCCAAGAGGGGAGGTCGGACGACGAGCAGTACTTC.